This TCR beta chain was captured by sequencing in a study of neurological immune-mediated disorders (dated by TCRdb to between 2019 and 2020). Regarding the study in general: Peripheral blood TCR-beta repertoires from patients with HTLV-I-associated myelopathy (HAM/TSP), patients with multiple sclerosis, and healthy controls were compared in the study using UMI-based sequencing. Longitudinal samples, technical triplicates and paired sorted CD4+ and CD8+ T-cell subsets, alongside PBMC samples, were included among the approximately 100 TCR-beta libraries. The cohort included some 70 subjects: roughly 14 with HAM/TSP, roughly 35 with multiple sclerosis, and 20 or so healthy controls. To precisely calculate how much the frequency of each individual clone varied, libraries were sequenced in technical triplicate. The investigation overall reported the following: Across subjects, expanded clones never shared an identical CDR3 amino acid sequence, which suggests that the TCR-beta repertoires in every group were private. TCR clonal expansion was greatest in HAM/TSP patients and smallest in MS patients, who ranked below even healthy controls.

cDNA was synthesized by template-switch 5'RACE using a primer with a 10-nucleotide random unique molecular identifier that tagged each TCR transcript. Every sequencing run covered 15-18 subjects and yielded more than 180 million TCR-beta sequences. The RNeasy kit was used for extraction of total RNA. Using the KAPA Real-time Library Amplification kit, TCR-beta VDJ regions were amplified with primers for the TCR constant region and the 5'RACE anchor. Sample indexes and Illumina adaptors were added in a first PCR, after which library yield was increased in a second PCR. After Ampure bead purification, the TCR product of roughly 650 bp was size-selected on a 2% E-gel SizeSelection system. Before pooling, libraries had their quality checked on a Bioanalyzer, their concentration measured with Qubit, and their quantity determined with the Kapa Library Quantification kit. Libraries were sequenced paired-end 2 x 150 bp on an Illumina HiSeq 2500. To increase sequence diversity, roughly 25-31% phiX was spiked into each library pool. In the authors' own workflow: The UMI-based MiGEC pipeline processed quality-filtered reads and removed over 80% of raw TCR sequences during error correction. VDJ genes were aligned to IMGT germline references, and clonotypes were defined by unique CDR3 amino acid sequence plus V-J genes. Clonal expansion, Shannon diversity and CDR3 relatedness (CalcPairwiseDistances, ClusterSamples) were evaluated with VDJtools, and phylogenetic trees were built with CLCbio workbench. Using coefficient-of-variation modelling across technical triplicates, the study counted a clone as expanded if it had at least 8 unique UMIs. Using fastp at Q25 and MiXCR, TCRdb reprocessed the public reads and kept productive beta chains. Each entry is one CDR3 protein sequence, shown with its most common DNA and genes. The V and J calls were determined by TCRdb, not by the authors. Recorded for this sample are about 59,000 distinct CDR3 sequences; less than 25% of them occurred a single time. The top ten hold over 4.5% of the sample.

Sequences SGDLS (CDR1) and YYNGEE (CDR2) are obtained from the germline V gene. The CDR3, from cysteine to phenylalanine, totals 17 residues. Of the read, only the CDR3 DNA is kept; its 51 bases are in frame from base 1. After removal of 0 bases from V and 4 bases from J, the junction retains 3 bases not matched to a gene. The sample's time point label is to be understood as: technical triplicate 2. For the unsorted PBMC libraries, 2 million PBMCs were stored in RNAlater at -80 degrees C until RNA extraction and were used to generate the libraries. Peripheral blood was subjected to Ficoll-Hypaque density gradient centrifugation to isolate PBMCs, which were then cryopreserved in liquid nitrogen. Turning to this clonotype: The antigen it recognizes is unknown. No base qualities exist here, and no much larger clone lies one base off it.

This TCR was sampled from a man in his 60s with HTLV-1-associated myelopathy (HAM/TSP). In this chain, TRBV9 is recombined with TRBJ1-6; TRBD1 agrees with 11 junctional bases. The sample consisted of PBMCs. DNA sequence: TGTGCCAGCAGCGTAGAAGGGACAGGGGGATATAATTCACCCCTCCACTTT. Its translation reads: CASSVEGTGGYNSPLHF.